This entry lists 32 T cell receptor beta chains sequenced from one sample in a study of beta chain features in type 1 diabetes. The authors reverse transcribed all of the isolated RNA, so sequencing captured expressed TCRB transcripts. Data came from immunoSEQ multiplex PCR; TCRdb stores just in-frame clones and leaves some out. The sample holds about 150,000 clones, less than 9.5% seen once. Sample: central memory CD4+ T cells from blood. Receptors originate from a man younger than 30 in good health.

The chain recombines TRBV5-8 with TRBJ2-1; D possibly corresponds to TRBD2 (6 bases). CDR3 length: 13 residues. Germline V gene data show CDR1 as SGHTS and CDR2 as YDEGEE. Trimming cost V 5 bases and J 8 bases, with 14 bases left between them. The CDR3 here is CASRRRAIDEQFF. In DNA, the CDR3 is TGTGCCAGCAGGCGGAGGGCCATCGATGAGCAGTTCTTC.

This clone has ten or more counts. V gene TRBV2 combines with J gene TRBJ2-1; D is unclear. The CDR3 runs 13 residues. CDR1 and CDR2 from the germline V gene are SNHLY and FYNNEI. The germline V and J ends were trimmed by 4 bases and 7 bases, with 11 bases remaining between them. Here the CDR3 reads CASSANTGNEQFF. The CDR3 DNA is TGTGCCAGCAGTGCTAACACCGGGAATGAGCAGTTCTTC.

This clone was recorded a few times. This chain joins TRBV5-1 and TRBJ1-1, with 10 bases lining up with TRBD1. The CDR3 is made up of 16 amino acids. The junction had 6 bases not matched to a gene; V was cut back by 3 bases and J by 1 base. From germline, CDR1 is SGHRS and CDR2 YFSETQ. CDR3 residues: CASSSGTGVTNTEAFF. In DNA form, the CDR3 reads TGCGCCAGCAGCTCAGGGACAGGGGTTACGAACACTGAAGCTTTCTTT.

The J gene is TRBJ2-2, the V gene TRBV7-6; D perhaps matches TRBD2 (6 bases). The CDR3 totals 15 residues. The V gene's germline CDR1 is SGHVS and CDR2 FNYEAQ. V was clipped by 1 base and J by 7 bases, with 13 bases between them. CDR3 nucleotide sequence: TGTGCCAGCAGCTTAGTGGCGGGGTCTGGCGGGGAGCTGTTTTTT. It codes for CASSLVAGSGGELFF.

The rearrangement joins TRBV18 to TRBJ2-2; no definite D call. V was cut by 0 bases and J by 0 bases, with 8 bases left in between. This CDR3 contains 16 residues. Germline loops: CDR1 KGHSH, CDR2 LQKENI. The CDR3 sequence: CASSPPFQANTGELFF. The CDR3 DNA sequence: TGTGCCAGCTCACCACCTTTCCAGGCGAACACCGGGGAGCTGTTTTTT.

V gene TRBV5-1 combines with J gene TRBJ2-2; 11 nucleotides agree with TRBD1. This CDR3 contains 16 residues. The V and J ends lost 4 bases and 3 bases, in that order; junction bases with no gene match: 5. Germline values: CDR1 SGHRS, CDR2 YFSETQ. CDR3 sequence (DNA): TGCGCCAGCAGCCCCGGACAGGGGGCGCACACCGGGGAGCTGTTTTTT. It translates to CASSPGQGAHTGELFF.

There are a few counts of this clone. The V gene is TRBV6-6, the J gene TRBJ1-1; possibly TRBD1 for D (5 bases). This CDR3 comprises 15 residues. Trimming took 6 bases from V and 4 from J, leaving 18 bases between them. Germline CDR1 is MNHNY and CDR2 is SVGAGI (reference sequence). CDR3 loop: CASSPGIPGGTEAFF. The DNA for the CDR3 is TGTGCCAGCAGCCCCGGGATCCCGGGGGGCACTGAAGCTTTCTTT.

This clone has just a few counts. The chain combines TRBV7-2 with TRBJ2-3; possible D gene TRBD2, 5 bases. Germline lookup yields CDR1 SGHTA and CDR2 FQGNSA. CDR3 length: 17 residues. With 5 bases removed from V and 2 bases from J, the gap between germline ends came to 20 bases. For the CDR3, the DNA is TGTGCCAGCAGCCCCCTCAAGGGAAGAGGGTACACAGATACGCAGTATTTT. Amino acids: CASSPLKGRGYTDTQYF.

The chain is built from TRBV28 and TRBJ1-6; D remains unclear. CDR3 length equals 15 residues. The germline gives CDR1 MDHEN, CDR2 SYDVKM. Trimming took 5 bases from V and 8 from J, leaving 16 bases between them. The CDR3 region has the DNA TGTGCCAGCAGTCCATTTTTGGAGGGCTATTCACCCCTCCACTTT. Translation: CASSPFLEGYSPLHF. The variable domain in full, completed from reference TRBV28 and TRBJ1-6, reads DVKVTQSSRYLVKRTGEKVFLECVQDMDHENMFWYRQDPGLGLRLIYFSYDVKMKEKGDIPEGYSVSREKKERFSLILESASTNQTSMYLCASSPFLEGYSPLHFGNGTRLTVT.

The chain has TRBV29-1 and TRBJ2-1; possible D gene TRBD2, 5 bases. The CDR3 has 12 amino acids. V shed 6 bases and J shed 7 bases, with 13 bases lying between them. Germline V lookup: CDR1 SQVTM, CDR2 ANQGSEA. CDR3 in amino acids: CSVRGGPNEQFF. CDR3 nucleotides: TGCAGCGTGCGCGGAGGACCTAATGAGCAGTTCTTC.

The J gene is TRBJ1-3, the V gene TRBV15; 8 bases align to TRBD1. Germline CDR1 LNHNV, CDR2 YYDKDF (reference sequence). CDR3 length equals 19 residues. Trimming cost V 0 bases and J 0 bases; bases outside gene matches: 10. The CDR3 nucleotides read TGTGCCACCAGCAGAGATCGGGCAGGGGGCAGCCTCTCTGGAAACACCATATATTTT. Its translation: CATSRDRAGGSLSGNTIYF.

A few counts support this clone. The rearrangement joins TRBV11-3 to TRBJ2-7, with 8 bases lining up with TRBD2. Unmatched junction bases numbered 7, after V lost 3 bases and J lost 3 bases. Looked up from germline, CDR1 is SGHNT and CDR2 is YENEEA. The CDR3 has 15 amino acids. The CDR3 loop is CASSLDSGVLYEQYF. The CDR3 bases are TGTGCCAGCAGCTTGGATAGCGGGGTACTCTACGAGCAGTACTTC.

This clone was recorded a few times. The chain joins TRBV5-1 to TRBJ2-1, with 11 positions matching TRBD2. Unmatched junction bases numbered 12, after V lost 4 bases and J lost 9 bases. The CDR3 is 16 residues long. CDR1 and CDR2 from the germline V gene are SGHRS and YFSETQ. The CDR3 nucleotides read TGCGCCAGCAGCCCCCTGGTTAGCGGGAGGGCCCGTGAGCAGTTCTTC. Translated: CASSPLVSGRAREQFF.

This clone was observed a handful of times. The J gene is TRBJ2-5, the V gene TRBV7-3; D perhaps matches TRBD1 (6 bases). V shed 3 bases and J shed 5 bases, with 10 bases lying between them. CDR3 length: 13 residues. Germline CDR1 reads SGHTA; CDR2 reads FQGTGA. CDR3 loop: CASSFSGEETQYF. For the CDR3, the DNA is TGTGCCAGCAGCTTTTCAGGGGAGGAGACCCAGTACTTC.

This clone was counted at least ten times. This chain joins TRBV28 and TRBJ1-2; 9 bases map to TRBD1. The CDR3 is 14 residues long. Germline V lookup: CDR1 MDHEN, CDR2 SYDVKM. The V segment lost 6 bases and the J segment 5 bases; nucleotides outside the gene matches: 7. The CDR3 coding sequence is TGTGCCAGCAGGTCACAGGGGGCGAAGTATGGCTACACCTTC. Amino acid sequence: CASRSQGAKYGYTF.

This clone has just a few counts. The J gene is TRBJ1-4, the V gene TRBV5-1; 10 nucleotides agree with TRBD1. The CDR3 totals 15 residues. With 0 bases clipped from V and 8 bases from J, the junction kept 4 bases outside the gene matches. Per germline, CDR1 SGHRS and CDR2 YFSETQ. The DNA for the CDR3 is TGCGCCAGCAGCTTGGGACAGGGGGCGCACGAAAAACTGTTTTTT. Translation gives CASSLGQGAHEKLFF.

The chain combines TRBV28 with TRBJ1-2; D remains ambiguous. The CDR3 consists of 12 residues. Deletions cut 7 bases from V and 4 bases from J, with 10 bases between. Looked up from germline, CDR1 is MDHEN and CDR2 is SYDVKM. In DNA form, the CDR3 reads TGTGCCAGCACGGAGGGCCCCTATGGCTACACCTTC. This codes for CASTEGPYGYTF.

This rearrangement joins TRBV28 to TRBJ1-2; D perhaps matches TRBD1 (6 bases). The V end lost 5 bases, the J end lost 8 bases, and 18 bases lay between the germline ends. CDR1 and CDR2 from the germline V gene are MDHEN and SYDVKM. CDR3 size: 14 residues. The CDR3 is CASSVLRQERGYTF. The CDR3 DNA reads TGTGCCAGCAGTGTACTCAGACAGGAGAGGGGCTACACCTTC.

The rearrangement links TRBV2 to TRBJ1-2, with 10 bases matching TRBD1. V shed 8 bases, J shed 8 bases, and the junction held 11 bases outside the gene matches. Germline loops: CDR1 SNHLY, CDR2 FYNNEI. This CDR3 is 14 amino acids long. CDR3 loop: CASGTGTGALGYTF. The CDR3 DNA reads as TGTGCCAGCGGGACCGGGACAGGGGCTCTCGGCTACACCTTC.

In its sample, this clone was seen a few times. This chain links TRBV23-1 with TRBJ1-1; TRBD1 agrees at 8 bases. TRBV23-1 is an ORF for which the function is uncertain. The junction had 12 bases not matched to a gene; V was cut back by 3 bases and J by 3 bases. The CDR3 length is 17 residues. The CDR3 spells CASSQTPRGPPHTEAFF. The CDR3 DNA reads as TGCGCCAGCAGTCAGACCCCCAGGGGGCCCCCCCACACTGAAGCTTTCTTT.

This clone occurred many times. This chain connects TRBV16 to TRBJ1-5; D is ambiguous. Germline CDR1 reads KGHSY; CDR2 reads FQNENV. The CDR3 consists of 15 residues. The V end lost 4 bases, the J end lost 4 bases, and 14 bases lay between the germline ends. The CDR3, as DNA: TGTGCCAGCAGCCCGTATAAAACAGAGAATCAGCCCCAGCATTTT. Protein product: CASSPYKTENQPQHF.

Only a few counts were recorded for this clone. The chain is built from TRBV10-3 and TRBJ1-2; 10 positions match TRBD1. This CDR3 has 14 residues. Trimming at V came to 7 bases and at J to 7 bases, leaving 9 bases not matched to a gene. The germline V gene has CDR1 ENHRY and CDR2 SYGVKD. CDR3 sequence reads: CAINAGTGESGYTF. CDR3 in DNA: TGTGCCATCAACGCCGGGACAGGGGAATCTGGCTACACCTTC.

In this sample, this clone turned up many times. This chain links TRBV18 with TRBJ2-4; D gene uncertain. V was pared by 5 bases and J by 0 bases, with 8 bases between. Germline assignment: CDR1 KGHSH and CDR2 LQKENI. The CDR3 runs to 14 residues. CDR3 nucleotides: TGTGCCAGCTCAGTCGACATAGCCAAAAACATTCAGTACTTC. It encodes CASSVDIAKNIQYF.

Only a few counts were recorded for this clone. The chain has TRBV30 and TRBJ2-4; 13 bases are a match to TRBD2. V was clipped by 3 bases and J by 7 bases; unmatched bases: 9. Germline CDR1 and CDR2: GTSNPN and SVGIG (reference sequence). The CDR3 has 16 residues. In nucleotides, the CDR3 is TGTGCCTGGAGCCGATTACTAGCGGGAGGGCTTAACATTCAGTACTTC. This codes for CAWSRLLAGGLNIQYF.

This clone was counted only a few times. The chain carries TRBV7-9 and TRBJ1-4; 10 bases agree with TRBD1. The J segment lost 10 bases and the V segment lost 1 base, leaving 3 bases of the junction unmatched. The V gene's germline CDR1 is SEHNR and CDR2 FQNEAQ (reference sequence). This CDR3 spans 14 amino acids. This CDR3 is CASSLGQGAGKLFF. DNA for the CDR3: TGTGCCAGCAGCTTAGGACAGGGGGCCGGAAAACTGTTTTTT.

This clone turned up a few times. The chain recombines TRBV15 with TRBJ2-7; D may be TRBD1 (6 bases). CDR1 and CDR2 (germline): LNHNV, YYDKDF (reference sequence). V was trimmed by 6 bases and J by 3 bases, leaving 18 bases between them. This CDR3 is built from 15 residues. The CDR3 nucleotides read TGTGCCACCAGTCCCCAAACAGGGCTACGCTACGAGCAGTACTTC. Residues: CATSPQTGLRYEQYF.

This clone was picked up a small number of times. This chain connects TRBV28 to TRBJ1-5; 7 bases are a match to TRBD1. In germline, CDR1 is MDHEN, CDR2 SYDVKM. V dropped 8 bases and J dropped 2; count of bases not matched to a gene: 9. This CDR3 has 15 amino acids. The CDR3 nucleotides are TGTGCCAGCGAAACCGCAGGGGGTGGCAATCAGCCCCAGCATTTT. Its protein product is CASETAGGGNQPQHF.

This clone turned up a few times. The chain combines TRBV7-2 with TRBJ1-1; D gene uncertain. Trimming pared 1 base from V and 6 bases from J, leaving 12 bases between. CDR3 length: 14 amino acids. From germline, CDR1 is SGHTA and CDR2 FQGNSA. CDR3 coding DNA: TGTGCCAGCAGCTTAGTCCGGGGTGTAGCTGAAGCTTTCTTT. As protein: CASSLVRGVAEAFF.

This sequence joins TRBV7-6 and TRBJ1-5, with D unresolved. Deletions cut 0 bases from V and 3 bases from J, with 9 bases between. Germline CDR1 and CDR2: SGHVS and FNYEAQ. The CDR3 covers 15 residues. The CDR3 protein is CASSLASGFNQPQHF. The CDR3 DNA sequence: TGTGCCAGCAGCTTAGCATCGGGGTTCAATCAGCCCCAGCATTTT.

Only a few counts were recorded for this clone. J is TRBJ2-2 and V is TRBV5-6; D is perhaps TRBD2 (6 bases). Germline V gives CDR1 SGHDT, CDR2 YYEEEE. Trimming removed 4 bases from V and 0 bases from J, with 13 bases in between. The CDR3 totals 16 residues. CDR3 nucleotides: TGTGCCAGCAGCCCCGGGGGACCCACGAACACCGGGGAGCTGTTTTTT. Residues: CASSPGGPTNTGELFF.

In this sample, this clone turned up a few times. This chain's CDR3 is CASSGGQETDTQYF. In DNA form, the CDR3 reads TGTGCCAGCAGTGGGGGACAGGAGACGGATACGCAGTATTTT. The genes are TRBV6-4 and TRBJ2-3; the match to TRBD1 covers 8 bases. The CDR3 has 14 amino acids. The ends lost 4 bases at V and 6 bases at J; junction bases unmatched: 6. Germline V gene sequence: CDR1 MRHNA, CDR2 SNTAGT.

In DNA form, the CDR3 reads TGTGCCAGCAGTCAAAGTCGGACTAGCTTACACGAGCAGTACTTC. It is translated as CASSQSRTSLHEQYF. The rearrangement joins TRBV7-6 to TRBJ2-7; 8 bases are shared with TRBD2. Trimming removed 6 bases from V and 5 bases from J; junction bases left unmatched: 12. CDR3 length: 15 residues. The germline gives CDR1 SGHVS, CDR2 FNYEAQ.